A selection of T cell receptor beta chains follows, all from one sample in a study of OX40 agonist ivuxolimab in advanced cancers. Assay: immunoSEQ multiplex PCR; the TCRdb copy retains only in-frame clones and omits some. The sample carries more than 50,000 clones, 85% recorded once. The specimen was CD4+ or CD8+ T cells sorted from blood, collected in a trial of the OX40 agonist ivuxolimab. These receptors all come from an adult with an advanced solid tumor such as melanoma, head and neck, liver or kidney cancer. Each CDR3 is given without its conserved first and last residue.

CDR3 protein	J gene	V gene
ASSSALLGKATQY	TRBJ2-5	TRBV5-4
ASSSRGGLNTEAF	TRBJ1-1	TRBV5-6
ASISNAAGETDTQY	TRBJ2-3	TRBV19
ASSLSGEGAYEQY	TRBJ2-7	TRBV18
ASSLGGQGFYEQY	TRBJ2-7	TRBV7-9
ASSFRQRKQTQY	TRBJ2-5	TRBV28
AAWETNEKLF	TRBJ1-4	TRBV9
ASTTESGQKSSYEQY	TRBJ2-7	TRBV2
SVPGTSPGEQY	TRBJ2-5	TRBV29-1
ASRGTGKNGYT	TRBJ1-2	TRBV5-1
ASSQDVASGRSRTGELF	TRBJ2-2	TRBV4-2
ASSLMDSNQPQH	TRBJ1-5	TRBV5-5
ASSMGQSNQPQH	TRBJ1-5	TRBV19
ASSRTGGGYEQY	TRBJ2-7	TRBV6-6
ASSAYNEQF	TRBJ2-1	TRBV2
ASSGTGWYEQY	TRBJ2-7	TRBV6-1
ASSLGTGGFSYNEQF	TRBJ2-1	TRBV13